This TCR beta chain was obtained from a study of shared clonotypes between healthy human individuals. Study as a whole: Those who served as donors were a couple of women and a few men between the ages of 18 and 49.

Profiling relied on immunoSEQ multiplex PCR, and the TCRdb table lists in-frame clones only, not all of them. The sample contains just over 2,000,000 clones, roughly 95% of which appear only once. Cells designated naive CD8 were CD45RO-negative and were positively selected for CCR7, with terminally differentiated effector memory CD45RA+ cells excluded. Germline CDR1 is GTSNPN and CDR2 is SVGIG (reference sequence). This CDR3 contains 15 residues. Trimming cost V 0 bases and J 0 bases, with 9 bases left between them. This chain uses TRBV30 with TRBJ1-3, with D unclear. The receptor was derived from a man younger than 35 in good health. Sequencing input: naive CD8+ T cells sorted from blood. CDR3 residues: CAWSVLESSGNTIYF. The CDR3 DNA reads TGTGCCTGGAGTGTCTTAGAGAGCTCTGGAAACACCATATATTTT. Together with reference TRBV30 and TRBJ1-3, the CDR3 gives the full variable domain: SQTIHQWPATLVQPVGSPLSLECTVEGTSNPNLYWYRQAAGRGLQLLFYSVGIGQISSEVPQNLSASRPQDRQFILSSKKLLLSDSGFYLCAWSVLESSGNTIYFGEGSWLTVV.